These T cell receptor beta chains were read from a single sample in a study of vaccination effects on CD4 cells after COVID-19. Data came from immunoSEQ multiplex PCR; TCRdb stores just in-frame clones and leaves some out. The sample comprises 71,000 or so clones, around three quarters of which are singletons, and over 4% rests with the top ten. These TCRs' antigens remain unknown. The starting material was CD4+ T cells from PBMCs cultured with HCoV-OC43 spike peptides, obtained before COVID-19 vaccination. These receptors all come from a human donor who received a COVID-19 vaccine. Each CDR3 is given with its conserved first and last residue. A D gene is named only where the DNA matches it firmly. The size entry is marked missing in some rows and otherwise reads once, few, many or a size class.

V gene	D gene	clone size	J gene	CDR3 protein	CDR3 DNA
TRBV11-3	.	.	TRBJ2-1	CASSLQSGHEQFF	TGTGCCAGCAGCTTACAATCGGGCCATGAGCAGTTCTTC
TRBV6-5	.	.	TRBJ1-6	CASREGSGSPLHF	TGTGCCAGCAGAGAGGGTTCGGGCTCACCCCTCCACTTT
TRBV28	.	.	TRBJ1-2	CASSSGFQGYTF	TGTGCCAGCAGTTCAGGGTTTCAAGGCTACACCTTC
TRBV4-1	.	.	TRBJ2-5	CASSRVWEETQYF	TGCGCCAGCAGCAGGGTTTGGGAAGAGACCCAGTACTTC
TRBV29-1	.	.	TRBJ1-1	CSAETAGDTEAFF	TGCAGCGCCGAGACAGCGGGGGACACTGAAGCTTTCTTT
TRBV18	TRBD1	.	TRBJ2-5	CASSRTTGGQETQYF	TGTGCCAGCTCACGAACGACAGGGGGCCAGGAGACCCAGTACTTC
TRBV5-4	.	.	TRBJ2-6	CASSLVGSEANVLTF	TGTGCCAGCAGCTTAGTAGGGTCCGAGGCCAACGTCCTGACTTTC
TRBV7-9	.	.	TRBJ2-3	CASSLDGHADTQYF	TGTGCCAGCAGCTTAGATGGGCACGCAGATACGCAGTATTTT
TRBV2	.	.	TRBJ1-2	CASSAGRPTYGYTF	TGTGCCAGCAGTGCGGGCAGGCCGACTTATGGCTACACCTTC
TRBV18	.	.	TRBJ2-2	CASSRTGIGELFF	TGTGCCAGCTCACGGACGGGAATCGGGGAGCTGTTTTTT
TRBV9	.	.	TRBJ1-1	CASSVGRDTIRGGEAFF	TGTGCCAGCAGCGTAGGGCGGGACACAATTAGGGGTGGTGAAGCTTTCTTT
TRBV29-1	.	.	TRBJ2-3	CSVYVRTITDTQYF	TGCAGCGTTTACGTACGGACTATCACAGATACGCAGTATTTT
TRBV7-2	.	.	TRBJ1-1	CASSLDITGSTEAFF	TGTGCCAGCAGCTTGGATATAACAGGGAGCACTGAAGCTTTCTTT
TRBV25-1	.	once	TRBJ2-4	CASTGTEDLLAKNIQYF	TGTGCCAGCACGGGGACGGAGGATCTCCTAGCCAAAAACATTCAGTACTTC
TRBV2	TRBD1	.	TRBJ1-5	CASARQGAFQPQHF	TGTGCCTCAGCTCGACAGGGGGCGTTTCAGCCCCAGCATTTT
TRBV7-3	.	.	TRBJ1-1	CASSVTGTSVLGAEAFF	TGTGCCAGCAGCGTAACCGGGACAAGTGTCTTAGGCGCTGAAGCTTTCTTT
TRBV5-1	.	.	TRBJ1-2	CASSLLDTNYGYTF	TGCGCCAGCAGCTTGCTGGATACCAACTATGGCTACACCTTC
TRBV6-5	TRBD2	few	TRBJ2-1	CASRTSGVNHNEQFF	TGTGCCAGCAGGACTAGCGGGGTAAACCACAATGAGCAGTTCTTC
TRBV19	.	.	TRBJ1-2	CASNAGGPGGGYTF	TGTGCCAGTAATGCGGGGGGGCCTGGCGGTGGCTACACCTTC
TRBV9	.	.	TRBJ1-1	CASSVGAEGVEAFF	TGTGCCAGCAGCGTCGGGGCCGAGGGGGTAGAAGCTTTCTTT
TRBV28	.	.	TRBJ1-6	CASSSGGLGSPLHF	TGTGCCAGCAGTTCCGGGGGGTTAGGTTCACCCCTCCACTTT
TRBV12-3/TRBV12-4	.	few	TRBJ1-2	CASNRGAGYGYTF	TGTGCCAGCAATCGGGGGGCGGGCTATGGCTACACCTTC
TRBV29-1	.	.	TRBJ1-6	CSVTLTDSDSPLHF	TGCAGCGTTACCTTGACAGATTCAGACTCACCCCTCCACTTT
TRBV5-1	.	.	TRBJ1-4	CASAVGRQPGQREKLFF	TGCGCCAGCGCTGTTGGACGCCAACCGGGACAACGGGAAAAACTGTTTTTT
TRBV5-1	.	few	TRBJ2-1	CASSGTGASSYNEQFF	TGCGCCAGCAGCGGCACAGGTGCCAGCTCCTACAATGAGCAGTTCTTC
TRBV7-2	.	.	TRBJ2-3	CASSLGPSDTQYF	TGTGCCAGCAGCTTAGGCCCTTCAGATACGCAGTATTTT
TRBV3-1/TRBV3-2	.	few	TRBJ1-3	CASSQIGAGNTIYF	TGTGCCAGCAGCCAAATAGGGGCTGGAAACACCATATATTTT
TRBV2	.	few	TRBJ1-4	CASTLSAVGGRGKLFF	TGTGCCAGCACCCTATCCGCAGTTGGGGGAAGGGGAAAACTGTTTTTT
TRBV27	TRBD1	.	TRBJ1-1	CASSFRTGGDTEAFF	TGTGCCAGCAGTTTCCGGACAGGGGGGGACACTGAAGCTTTCTTT
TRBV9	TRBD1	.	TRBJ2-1	CASSAGQGASNEQFF	TGTGCCAGCAGCGCGGGACAGGGGGCAAGCAATGAGCAGTTCTTC
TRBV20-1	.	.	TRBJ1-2	CSARFDGYTF	TGCAGTGCTAGATTCGATGGCTACACCTTC
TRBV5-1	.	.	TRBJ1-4	CASSLVRGTNEKLFF	TGCGCCAGCAGCTTGGTGCGGGGGACGAATGAAAAACTGTTTTTT
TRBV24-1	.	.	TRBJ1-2	CATSDYGVNYGYTF	TGTGCCACCAGTGATTATGGGGTTAACTATGGCTACACCTTC
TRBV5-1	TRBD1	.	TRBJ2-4	CASSSETGRLAKNIQYF	TGCGCCAGCAGCTCAGAGACAGGGCGTTTAGCCAAAAACATTCAGTACTTC
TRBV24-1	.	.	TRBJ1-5	CATSDSRGNQPQHF	TGTGCCACCAGTGATTCCCGTGGTAATCAGCCCCAGCATTTT
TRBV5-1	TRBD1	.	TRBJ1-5	CASSAGQGDYQPQHF	TGCGCCAGCAGCGCAGGACAGGGAGACTATCAGCCCCAGCATTTT
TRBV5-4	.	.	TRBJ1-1	CASRGDTTVEAFF	TGTGCCAGCAGAGGTGACACGACTGTCGAAGCTTTCTTT
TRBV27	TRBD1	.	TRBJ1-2	CASRIYRGGRNGYTF	TGTGCCAGCAGGATTTACAGGGGAGGAAGGAACGGCTACACCTTC
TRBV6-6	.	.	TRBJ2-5	CASSYKLRRAQETQYF	TGTGCCAGCAGTTATAAGTTGAGGAGGGCCCAAGAGACCCAGTACTTC
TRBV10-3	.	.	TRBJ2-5	CAMSQGGETQYF	TGTGCCATGTCCCAGGGCGGGGAGACCCAGTACTTC
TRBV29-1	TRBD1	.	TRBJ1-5	CSVAGQGINQPQHF	TGCAGCGTTGCCGGACAGGGAATCAATCAACCCCAGCATTTT
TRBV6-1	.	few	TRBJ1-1	CASSGYGRGRTNTEAFF	TGTGCCAGCAGTGGCTACGGCCGGGGGCGGACGAACACTGAAGCTTTCTTT
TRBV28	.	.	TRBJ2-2	CASSLAGVNEELFF	TGTGCCAGCAGTTTGGCAGGTGTGAATGAGGAGCTGTTTTTT